The TCR beta chain described here comes from a study of regulatory T cells in long-lasting Graves disease. Worth noting for this clonotype: An end of the junction does not agree with germline; a read error may underlie this.

Germline V gives CDR1 LGHNA, CDR2 YNFKEQ. CDR3 size: 12 residues. The time point here: persistent/refractory GD, antithyroid drugs over 5 years with positive TRAb. The authors made the TCR library using RNA they extracted from PBMCs. Patients all came to the study from an endocrinology department in Xi'an, China. CDR3-region Arm-PCR and iRepertoire HTBI primers produced the TCR beta libraries. TCRdb recomputed calls from the multiplex PCR reads with MiXCR, one row per CDR3 protein. The sample records around 460,000 distinct CDR3 sequences, roughly 22% being singletons. The sequences come from peripheral blood mononuclear cells (PBMCs), collected when the disease was refractory, from a patient treated with antithyroid drugs. The chain employs TRBV4-2 and TRBJ2-2; D gene ambiguous. This TCR was recovered from a female donor with Graves disease. The CDR3, as DNA: TGTGCCAGCGGCCAAGAAGCCGGGGAGCTGTTTTTT. It encodes CASGQEAGELFF.